Listed below are T cell receptor beta chains from one sample, sequenced in a study of blood T cell repertoires in COVID-19. The method was immunoSEQ multiplex PCR; TCRdb's version includes in-frame clones alone and lacks a portion of them. The sample holds roughly 150,000 clones, 79% seen once. Sequenced: PBMCs or T cells enriched from blood (not recorded which). These receptors were taken from a woman aged 70-85 years in a cohort exposed to, infected with or recovered from COVID-19 (not recorded which). The CDR3 runs from the conserved cysteine through the conserved F or W. Each record gives: J gene, clone size, V gene, D gene, CDR3 DNA, CDR3 protein. A D gene is named only where the DNA matches it firmly. Clone size appears in some rows only: once, few, many, or a class for an expanded clone.

TRBJ2-2 . TRBV5-1 TRBD1 TGCGCCAGCAGTTACCGGGACAGTCTTGACACCGGGGAGCTGTTTTTT CASSYRDSLDTGELFF
TRBJ1-5 . TRBV6-2/TRBV6-3 . TGTGCCAGCAGTTACACGACAGCTAATCAGCCCCAGCATTTT CASSYTTANQPQHF
TRBJ2-7 . TRBV28 TRBD2 TGTGCCAGCAGTTTACTAGCGGGAGGTTACGAGCAGTACTTC CASSLLAGGYEQYF
TRBJ2-7 . TRBV7-3 . TGTGCCAGCAGCTTAGGGCGGACGGGGGAGCAGTACTTC CASSLGRTGEQYF
TRBJ2-2 . TRBV15 . TGTGCCACCAGCAGAGATGGGACAAACGCTTGGTCCGGGGAGCTGTTTTTT CATSRDGTNAWSGELFF
TRBJ2-1 . TRBV10-3 TRBD2 TGTGCCATCAGCTTGACTAGCGGGAGCGGCAATGAGCAGTTCTTC CAISLTSGSGNEQFF
TRBJ2-7 . TRBV7-9 TRBD2 TGTGCCAGCAGCCAAGCGCCCGGCAGCGGGATTAAGGCGGAGCAGTACTTC CASSQAPGSGIKAEQYF
TRBJ2-1 . TRBV27 TRBD1 TGTGCCAGCAGTTGGGGGACAGGGAGCTATGAGCAGTTCTTC CASSWGTGSYEQFF
TRBJ1-5 . TRBV28 . TGTGCCAGCAGTCCTAGTGGCAATCAGCCCCAGCATTTT CASSPSGNQPQHF
TRBJ2-7 few TRBV5-1 TRBD2 TGCGCCAGCAGGGGGACTAGCGGGAGCTCCTACGAGCAGTACTTC CASRGTSGSSYEQYF
TRBJ2-3 few TRBV5-4 TRBD1 TGTGCCAGCAGCTTTAGGGGACAGGGTACGCAGTATTTT CASSFRGQGTQYF
TRBJ2-1 . TRBV14 TRBD2 TGTGCCAGCAGCCTACAGACGGGGGGCAATGAGCAGTTCTTC CASSLQTGGNEQFF
TRBJ2-1 . TRBV28 . TGTGCCAGCAGTTTAACTCACAATGAGCAGTTCTTC CASSLTHNEQFF
TRBJ1-1 . TRBV5-1 . TGCGCCAGCAGCCCATACGGAAGGGTGAGGGACACTGAAGCTTTCTTT CASSPYGRVRDTEAFF
TRBJ1-5 . TRBV27 . TGTGCCCTATTGGGGAGGGCCCCCTTAAATCAGCCCCAGCATTTT CALLGRAPLNQPQHF
TRBJ2-7 . TRBV19 TRBD2 TGTGCCAGTAGTTCAGCGGGAGCCGGCGCCTACGAGCAGTACTTC CASSSAGAGAYEQYF
TRBJ2-1 once TRBV5-1 TRBD2 TGCGCCAGCAGCTGGGCACTAGCGGACTACAATGAGCAGTTCTTC CASSWALADYNEQFF
TRBJ2-1 . TRBV7-9 TRBD2 TGTGCCAGCGGGGCAGGGACTAGCGTCTACAATGAGCAGTTCTTC CASGAGTSVYNEQFF
TRBJ2-3 . TRBV5-1 . TGCGCCAGCAGCGGCGCGGGACAGCCCACAGATACGCAGTATTTT CASSGAGQPTDTQYF
TRBJ1-2 . TRBV19 . TGTGCCAGTAGTGATGGACAGATCAGAAACTATGGCTACACCTTC CASSDGQIRNYGYTF
TRBJ2-1 . TRBV11-3 TRBD1 TGTGCCAGCAGCTCCCTCCAGGGGGCGGCGAGCTCCTACAATGAGCAGTTCTTC CASSSLQGAASSYNEQFF
TRBJ1-6 few TRBV28 . TGTGCCAGCAGAAAGGGAGTCTATAATTCACCCCTCCACTTT CASRKGVYNSPLHF